This TCR beta chain was captured by sequencing in a study of T cells in Graves' hyperthyroidism and ophthalmopathy. The overall study: Peripheral blood was obtained at initial diagnosis, preceding any treatment.

The hyperthyroidism was newly diagnosed and had lasted under 2 months; the patients were aged 18 to 65. Source material for PBMCs was around 10 ml fresh peripheral blood. Amplification of TCR beta CDR3 regions used RNA as the template. HTBI primers were employed in a first-round RT-PCR of the TCR CDR3. TCRdb called the multiplex PCR reads again in MiXCR, with one record for every CDR3 protein. This table holds 700,000 or so distinct CDR3 sequences, about a sixth found once. The CDR3 is 13 residues long. V was clipped by 2 bases and J by 7 bases, with 14 bases between them. Germline V gives CDR1 GTSNPN, CDR2 SVGIG (reference sequence). Study findings and constraints: Researchers found most expanded thyroid clonotypes above 0.001 in blood as well.

Many counts were recorded for this clonotype. Its target is unknown. The chain is built from TRBV30 and TRBJ1-2; the D is unclear. This clonotype originated in a man aged 18 to 29 with Graves' hyperthyroidism. What was sequenced was blood. This CDR3 reads CAWSIWAQAGYTF. In DNA form, the CDR3 reads TGTGCCTGGAGTATTTGGGCCCAGGCTGGCTACACCTTC.